The sequence of this T cell receptor (beta chain) was determined in a study of blood T cell repertoires in COVID-19. Whole-study context: The cDNA or gDNA used as material had been derived from T cells, B-cell-depleted T cells, or PBMCs.

V lost 0 bases to trimming and J lost 5 bases, with 4 bases between them. From germline, CDR1 is MNHNS and CDR2 SASEGT. The CDR3 is made up of 13 amino acids. Per the original data handling: Quantification of nucleated cells was approximated via reference gene primer amplification. Assay used: immunoSEQ multiplex PCR; TCRdb lists only in-frame clones, some missing. The DNA gave D and trimming, while V, J and clone size come from that table. The sample shows about 250,000 clones, approximately 85% of them seen only once. The chain has TRBV6-1 and TRBJ1-4; D is uncertain. This receptor was identified in a woman in her twenties or thirties who had recovered from COVID-19. The sample comprised PBMCs or T cells enriched from blood (not recorded which). The CDR3 nucleotides are TGTGCCAGCAGTGAAGCCAGGAATGAAAAACTGTTTTTT. Translation: CASSEARNEKLFF.